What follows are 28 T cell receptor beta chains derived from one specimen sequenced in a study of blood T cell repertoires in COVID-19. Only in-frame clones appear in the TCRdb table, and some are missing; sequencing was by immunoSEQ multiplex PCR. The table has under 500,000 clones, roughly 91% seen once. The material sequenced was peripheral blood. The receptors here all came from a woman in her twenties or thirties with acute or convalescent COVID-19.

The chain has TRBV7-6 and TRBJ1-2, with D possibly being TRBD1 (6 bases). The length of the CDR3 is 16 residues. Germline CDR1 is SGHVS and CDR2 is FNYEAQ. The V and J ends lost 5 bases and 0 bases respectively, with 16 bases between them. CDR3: CASSLGQEYSNYGYTF. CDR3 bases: TGTGCCAGCAGCCTGGGACAAGAATATTCTAACTATGGCTACACCTTC.

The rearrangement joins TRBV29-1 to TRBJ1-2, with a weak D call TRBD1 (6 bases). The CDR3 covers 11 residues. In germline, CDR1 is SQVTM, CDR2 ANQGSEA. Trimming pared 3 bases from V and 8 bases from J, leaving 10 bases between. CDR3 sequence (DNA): TGCAGCGTTGACAGGGACAACGGCTACACCTTC. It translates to CSVDRDNGYTF.

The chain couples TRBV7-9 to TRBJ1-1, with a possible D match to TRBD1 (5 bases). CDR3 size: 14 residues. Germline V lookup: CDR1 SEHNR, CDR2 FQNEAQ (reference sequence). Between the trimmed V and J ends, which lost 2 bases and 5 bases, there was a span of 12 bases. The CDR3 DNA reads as TGTGCCAGCAGCTTATTCCAGGGATGGACTGAAGCTTTCTTT. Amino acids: CASSLFQGWTEAFF.

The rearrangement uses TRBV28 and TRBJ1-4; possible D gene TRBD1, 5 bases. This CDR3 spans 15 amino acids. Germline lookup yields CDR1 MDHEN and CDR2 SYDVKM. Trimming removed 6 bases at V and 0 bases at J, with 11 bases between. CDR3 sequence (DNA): TGTGCCAGCAGGCGGGGCATTTCAACTAATGAAAAACTGTTTTTT. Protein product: CASRRGISTNEKLFF.

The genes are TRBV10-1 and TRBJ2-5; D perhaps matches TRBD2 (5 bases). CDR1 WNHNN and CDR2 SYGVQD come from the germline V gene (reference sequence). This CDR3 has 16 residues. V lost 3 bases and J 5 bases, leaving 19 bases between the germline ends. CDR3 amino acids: CASSEVRTLGLETQYF. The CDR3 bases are TGCGCCAGCAGTGAAGTCAGGACTCTAGGGCTGGAGACCCAGTACTTC.

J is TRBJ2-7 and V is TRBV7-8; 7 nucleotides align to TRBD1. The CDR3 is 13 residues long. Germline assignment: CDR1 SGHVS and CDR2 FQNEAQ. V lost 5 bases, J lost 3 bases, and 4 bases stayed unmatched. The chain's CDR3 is CASSQGVDYEQYF. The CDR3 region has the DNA TGTGCCAGCAGCCAGGGGGTCGACTACGAGCAGTACTTC.

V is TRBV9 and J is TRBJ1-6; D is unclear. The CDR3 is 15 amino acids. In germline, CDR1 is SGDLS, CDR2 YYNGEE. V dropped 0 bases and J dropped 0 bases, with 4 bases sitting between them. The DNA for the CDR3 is TGTGCCAGCAGCGTAGATAGCTCCTATAATTCACCCCTCCACTTT. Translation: CASSVDSSYNSPLHF.

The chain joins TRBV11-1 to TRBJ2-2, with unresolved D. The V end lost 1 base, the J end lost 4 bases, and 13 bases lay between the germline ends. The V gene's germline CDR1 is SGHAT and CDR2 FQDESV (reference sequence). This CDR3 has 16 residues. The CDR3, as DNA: TGTGCCAGCAGCTTAGGCAACAGTGCGATCACCGGGGAGCTGTTTTTT. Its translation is CASSLGNSAITGELFF.

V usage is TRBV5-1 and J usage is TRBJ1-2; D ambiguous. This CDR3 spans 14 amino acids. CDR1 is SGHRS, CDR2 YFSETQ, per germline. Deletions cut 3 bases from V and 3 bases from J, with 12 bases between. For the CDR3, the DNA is TGCGCCAGCAGCTCCGGAGCCAGCTACTATGGCTACACCTTC. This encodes CASSSGASYYGYTF.

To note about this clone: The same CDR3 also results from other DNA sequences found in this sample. The DNA for the CDR3 is TGTGCCAGCAGCACTGGCAGGGGGCGGTCTAATGAAAAACTGTTTTTT. Encoded protein: CASSTGRGRSNEKLFF. The chain is built from TRBV2 and TRBJ1-4; 8 nucleotides match TRBD1. Unmatched junction bases numbered 9, after V lost 6 bases and J lost 3 bases. The CDR3 spans 16 residues. In germline, CDR1 is SNHLY, CDR2 FYNNEI.

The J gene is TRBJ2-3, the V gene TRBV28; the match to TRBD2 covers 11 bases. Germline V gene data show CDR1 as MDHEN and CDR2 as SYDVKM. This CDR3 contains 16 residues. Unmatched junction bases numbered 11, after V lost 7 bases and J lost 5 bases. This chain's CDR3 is CASTPLIAGGGDTQYF. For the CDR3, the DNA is TGTGCCAGCACCCCACTGATAGCGGGGGGGGGAGATACGCAGTATTTT.

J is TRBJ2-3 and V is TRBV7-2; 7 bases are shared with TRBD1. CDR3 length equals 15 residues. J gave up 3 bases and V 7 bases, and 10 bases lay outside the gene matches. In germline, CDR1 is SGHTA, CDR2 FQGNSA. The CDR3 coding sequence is TGTGCCAGCAACTCGGGCAGGGGGTCAACAGATACGCAGTATTTT. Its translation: CASNSGRGSTDTQYF.

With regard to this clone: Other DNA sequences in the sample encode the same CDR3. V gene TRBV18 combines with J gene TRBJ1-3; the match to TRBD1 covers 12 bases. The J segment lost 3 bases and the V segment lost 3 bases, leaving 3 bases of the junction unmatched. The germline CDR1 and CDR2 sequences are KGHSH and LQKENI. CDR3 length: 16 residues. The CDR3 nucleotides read TGTGCCAGCTCACCCGGGACAGGGGGCTTTGGAAACACCATATATTTT. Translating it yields CASSPGTGGFGNTIYF.

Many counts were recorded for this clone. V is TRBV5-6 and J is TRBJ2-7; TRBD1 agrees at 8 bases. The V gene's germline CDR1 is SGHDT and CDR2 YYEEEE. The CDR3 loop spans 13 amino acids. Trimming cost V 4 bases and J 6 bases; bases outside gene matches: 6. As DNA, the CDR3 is TGTGCCAGCAGCACAGGACAGGGAGGCGAGCAGTACTTC. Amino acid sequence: CASSTGQGGEQYF.

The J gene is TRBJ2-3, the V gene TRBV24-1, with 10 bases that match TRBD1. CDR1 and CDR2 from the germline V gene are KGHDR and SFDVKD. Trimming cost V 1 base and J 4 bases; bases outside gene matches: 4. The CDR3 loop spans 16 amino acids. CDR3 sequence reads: CATSDFRTGGADTQYF. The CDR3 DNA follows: TGTGCCACCAGTGATTTCCGGACAGGGGGAGCAGATACGCAGTATTTT.

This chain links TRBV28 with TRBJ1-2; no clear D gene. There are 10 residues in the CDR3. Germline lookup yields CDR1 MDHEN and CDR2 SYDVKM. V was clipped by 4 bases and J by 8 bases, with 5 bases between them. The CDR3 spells CASSSQGYTF. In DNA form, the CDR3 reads TGTGCCAGCAGTTCCCAGGGCTACACCTTC.

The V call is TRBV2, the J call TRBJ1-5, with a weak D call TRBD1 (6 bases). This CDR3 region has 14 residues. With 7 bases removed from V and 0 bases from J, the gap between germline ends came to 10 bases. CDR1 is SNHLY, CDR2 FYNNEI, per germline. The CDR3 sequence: CASKGQISNQPQHF. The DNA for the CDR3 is TGTGCCAGCAAAGGACAGATTAGCAATCAGCCCCAGCATTTT.

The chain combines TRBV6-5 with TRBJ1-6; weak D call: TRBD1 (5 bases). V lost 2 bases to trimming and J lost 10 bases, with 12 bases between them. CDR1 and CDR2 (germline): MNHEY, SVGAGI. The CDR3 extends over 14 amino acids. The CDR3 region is CASSYTDRISPLHF. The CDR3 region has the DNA TGTGCCAGCAGTTACACCGACAGAATATCACCCCTCCACTTT.

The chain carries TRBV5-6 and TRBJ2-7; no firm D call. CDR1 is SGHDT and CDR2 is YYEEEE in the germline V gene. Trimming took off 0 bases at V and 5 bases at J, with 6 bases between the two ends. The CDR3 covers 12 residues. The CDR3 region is CASSLANHEQYF. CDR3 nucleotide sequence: TGTGCCAGCAGCTTGGCTAATCACGAGCAGTACTTC. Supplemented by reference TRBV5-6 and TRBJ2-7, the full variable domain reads DAGVTQSPTHLIKTRGQQVTLRCSPKSGHDTVSWYQQALGQGPQFIFQYYEEEERQRGNFPDRFSGHQFPNYSSELNVNALLLGDSALYLCASSLANHEQYFGPGTRLTVT.

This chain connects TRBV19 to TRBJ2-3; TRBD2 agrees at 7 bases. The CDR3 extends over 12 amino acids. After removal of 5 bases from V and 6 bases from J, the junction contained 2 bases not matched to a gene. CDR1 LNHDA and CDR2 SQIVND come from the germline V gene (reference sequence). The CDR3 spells CASSWGGDTQYF. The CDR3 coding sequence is TGTGCCAGTAGTTGGGGGGGGGATACGCAGTATTTT.

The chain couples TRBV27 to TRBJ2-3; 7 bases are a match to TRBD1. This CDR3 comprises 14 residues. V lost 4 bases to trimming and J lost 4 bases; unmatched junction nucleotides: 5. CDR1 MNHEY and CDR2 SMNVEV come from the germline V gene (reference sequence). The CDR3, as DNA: TGTGCCAGCAGTTCCCGACAGGGAGCAGATACGCAGTATTTT. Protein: CASSSRQGADTQYF.

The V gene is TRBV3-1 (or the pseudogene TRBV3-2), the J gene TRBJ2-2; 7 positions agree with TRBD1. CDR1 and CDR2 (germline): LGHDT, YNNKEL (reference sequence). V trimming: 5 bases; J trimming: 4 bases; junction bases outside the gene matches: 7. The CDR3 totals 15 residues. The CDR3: CASSRQGLGTGELFF. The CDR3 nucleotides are TGTGCCAGCAGCAGACAGGGCTTAGGCACCGGGGAGCTGTTTTTT.

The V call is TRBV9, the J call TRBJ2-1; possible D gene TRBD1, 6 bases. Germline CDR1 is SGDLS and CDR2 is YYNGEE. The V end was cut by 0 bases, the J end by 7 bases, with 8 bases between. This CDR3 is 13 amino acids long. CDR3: CASSVAGANEQFF. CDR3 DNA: TGTGCCAGCAGCGTAGCAGGGGCAAATGAGCAGTTCTTC.

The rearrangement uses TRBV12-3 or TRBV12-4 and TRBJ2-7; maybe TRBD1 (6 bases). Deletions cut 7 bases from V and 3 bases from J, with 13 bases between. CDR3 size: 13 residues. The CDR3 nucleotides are TGTGCCAGCAAAACCGGGACAAGCTACGAGCAGTACTTC. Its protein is CASKTGTSYEQYF.

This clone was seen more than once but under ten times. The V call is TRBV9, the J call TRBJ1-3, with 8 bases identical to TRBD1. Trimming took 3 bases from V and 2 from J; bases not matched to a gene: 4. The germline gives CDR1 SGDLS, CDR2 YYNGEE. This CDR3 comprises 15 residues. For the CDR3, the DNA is TGTGCCAGCAGCGACCAGACAGGGGCTGGAAACACCATATATTTT. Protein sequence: CASSDQTGAGNTIYF.

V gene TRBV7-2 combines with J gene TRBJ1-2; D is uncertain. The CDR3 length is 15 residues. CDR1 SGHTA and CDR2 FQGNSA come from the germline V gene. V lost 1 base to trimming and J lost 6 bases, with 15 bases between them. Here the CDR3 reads CASSLVAGYSDGYTF. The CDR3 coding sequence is TGTGCCAGCAGCTTAGTGGCGGGATATTCTGATGGCTACACCTTC.

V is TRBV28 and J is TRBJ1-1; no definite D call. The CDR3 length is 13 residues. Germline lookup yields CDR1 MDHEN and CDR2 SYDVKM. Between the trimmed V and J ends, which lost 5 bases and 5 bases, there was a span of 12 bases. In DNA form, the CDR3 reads TGTGCCAGCAGTGAGATGACGGGGACTGAAGCTTTCTTT. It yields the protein CASSEMTGTEAFF.

The CDR3 region is CATGQSSTDTQYF. The CDR3 region has the DNA TGTGCCACTGGACAGTCTAGCACAGATACGCAGTATTTT. The J gene is TRBJ2-3, the V gene TRBV24-1; D is perhaps TRBD1 (6 bases). The ends were cut back, 10 bases at V and 0 bases at J, with 10 bases in the middle. CDR1 and CDR2 from the germline V gene are KGHDR and SFDVKD. This CDR3 has 13 amino acids.